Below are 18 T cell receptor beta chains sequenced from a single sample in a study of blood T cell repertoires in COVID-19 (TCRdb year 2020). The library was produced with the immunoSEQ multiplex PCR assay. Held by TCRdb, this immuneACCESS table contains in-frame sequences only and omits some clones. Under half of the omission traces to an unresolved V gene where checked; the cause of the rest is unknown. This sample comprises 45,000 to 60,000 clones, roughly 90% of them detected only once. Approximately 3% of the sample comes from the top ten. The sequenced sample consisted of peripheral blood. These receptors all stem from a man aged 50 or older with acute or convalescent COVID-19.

CDR3 residues: CASSSLSNSPLHF. CDR3 DNA: TGTGCCAGCAGCTCCCTCAGTAATTCACCCCTCCACTTT. The chain carries TRBV5-6 and TRBJ1-6; no definite D call. V was pared by 3 bases and J by 6 bases, with 7 bases between. Per the germline V gene, CDR1 is SGHDT and CDR2 is YYEEEE. The CDR3 has 13 residues.

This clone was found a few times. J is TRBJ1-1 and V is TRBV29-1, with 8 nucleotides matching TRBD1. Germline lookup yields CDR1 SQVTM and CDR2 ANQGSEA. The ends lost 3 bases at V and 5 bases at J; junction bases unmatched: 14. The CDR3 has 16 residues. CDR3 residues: CSVDGTGGPPRTEAFF. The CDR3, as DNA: TGCAGCGTTGATGGGACAGGCGGACCCCCTAGGACTGAAGCTTTCTTT. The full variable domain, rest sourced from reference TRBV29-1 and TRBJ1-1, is SAVISQKPSRDICQRGTSLTIQCQVDSQVTMMFWYRQQPGQSLTLIATANQGSEATYESGFVIDKFPISRPNLTFSTLTVSNMSPEDSSIYLCSVDGTGGPPRTEAFFGQGTRLTVV.

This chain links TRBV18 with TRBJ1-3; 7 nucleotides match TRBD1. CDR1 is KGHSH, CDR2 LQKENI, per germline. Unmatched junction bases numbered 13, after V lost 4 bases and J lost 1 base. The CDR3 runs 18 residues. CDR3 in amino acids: CASSLNRQGSSSGNTIYF. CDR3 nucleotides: TGTGCCAGCTCACTAAATCGACAGGGTTCAAGTTCTGGAAACACCATATATTTT.

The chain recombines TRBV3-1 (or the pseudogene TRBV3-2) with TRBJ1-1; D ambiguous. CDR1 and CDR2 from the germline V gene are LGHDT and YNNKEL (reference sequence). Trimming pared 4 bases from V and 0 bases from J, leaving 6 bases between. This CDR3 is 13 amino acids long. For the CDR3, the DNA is TGTGCCAGCAGCCCTACTATGAACACTGAAGCTTTCTTT. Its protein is CASSPTMNTEAFF.

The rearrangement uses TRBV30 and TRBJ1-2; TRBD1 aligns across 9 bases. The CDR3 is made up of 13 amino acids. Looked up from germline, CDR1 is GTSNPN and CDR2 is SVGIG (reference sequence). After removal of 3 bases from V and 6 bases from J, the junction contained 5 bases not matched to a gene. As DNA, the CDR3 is TGTGCCTGGAGGCGACAGGGGGTGAATGGCTACACCTTC. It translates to CAWRRQGVNGYTF.

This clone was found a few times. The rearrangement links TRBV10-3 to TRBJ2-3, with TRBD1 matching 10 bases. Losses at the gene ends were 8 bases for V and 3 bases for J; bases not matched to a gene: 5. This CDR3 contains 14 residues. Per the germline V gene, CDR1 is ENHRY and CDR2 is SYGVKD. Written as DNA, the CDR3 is TGTGCCATCGGGGGACAGGGGTCGACAGATACGCAGTATTTT. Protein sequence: CAIGGQGSTDTQYF.

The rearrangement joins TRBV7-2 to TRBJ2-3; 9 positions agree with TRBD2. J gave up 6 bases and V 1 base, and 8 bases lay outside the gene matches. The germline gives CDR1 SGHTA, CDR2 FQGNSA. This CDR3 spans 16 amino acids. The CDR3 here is CASSLVDLAGTDTQYF. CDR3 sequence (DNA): TGTGCCAGCAGCTTAGTCGACCTAGCGGGGACGGATACGCAGTATTTT. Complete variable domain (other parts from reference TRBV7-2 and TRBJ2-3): GAGVSQSPSNKVTEKGKDVELRCDPISGHTALYWYRQSLGQGLEFLIYFQGNSAPDKSGLPSDRFSAERTGGSVSTLTIQRTQQEDSAVYLCASSLVDLAGTDTQYFGPGTRLTVL.

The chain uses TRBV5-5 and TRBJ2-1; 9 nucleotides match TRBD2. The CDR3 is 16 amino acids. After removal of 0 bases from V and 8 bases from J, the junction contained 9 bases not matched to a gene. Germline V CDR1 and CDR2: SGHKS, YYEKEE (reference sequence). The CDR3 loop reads CASSLAQRGARDEQFF. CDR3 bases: TGTGCCAGCAGCTTGGCCCAGCGGGGGGCCAGGGATGAGCAGTTCTTC.

In nucleotides, the CDR3 is TGTGCCATCACTCAGGACAGGGGCGGTTCACCCCTCCACTTT. It encodes CAITQDRGGSPLHF. The chain carries TRBV2 and TRBJ1-6; the match to TRBD1 covers 9 bases. J lost 9 bases, V lost 10 bases, and 10 bases had no gene match. Germline CDR1 is SNHLY and CDR2 is FYNNEI. The CDR3 extends over 14 amino acids.

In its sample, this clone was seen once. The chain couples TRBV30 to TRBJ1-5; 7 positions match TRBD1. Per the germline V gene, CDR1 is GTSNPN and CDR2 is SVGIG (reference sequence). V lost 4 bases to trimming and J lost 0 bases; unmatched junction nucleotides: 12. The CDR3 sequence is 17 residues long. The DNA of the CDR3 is TGTGCCTGGACTTCATCAGGGGGGATTTATAGCAATCAGCCCCAGCATTTT. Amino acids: CAWTSSGGIYSNQPQHF.

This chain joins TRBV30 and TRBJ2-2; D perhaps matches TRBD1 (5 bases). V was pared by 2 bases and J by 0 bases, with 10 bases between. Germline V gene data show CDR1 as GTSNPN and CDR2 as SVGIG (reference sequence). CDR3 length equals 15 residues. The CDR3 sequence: CAWSYDSTNTGELFF. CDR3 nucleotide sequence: TGTGCCTGGAGTTACGACAGCACGAACACCGGGGAGCTGTTTTTT.

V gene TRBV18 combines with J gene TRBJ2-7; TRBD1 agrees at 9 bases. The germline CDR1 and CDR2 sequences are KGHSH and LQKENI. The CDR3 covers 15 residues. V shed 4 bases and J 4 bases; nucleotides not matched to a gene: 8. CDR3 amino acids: CASSRPGTGLYEQYF. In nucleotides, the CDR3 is TGTGCCAGCTCACGCCCCGGGACAGGGCTTTACGAGCAGTACTTC.

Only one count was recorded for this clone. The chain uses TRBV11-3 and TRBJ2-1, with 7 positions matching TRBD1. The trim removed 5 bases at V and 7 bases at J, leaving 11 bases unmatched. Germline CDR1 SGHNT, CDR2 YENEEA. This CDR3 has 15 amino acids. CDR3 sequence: CASSPRQGGSNEQFF. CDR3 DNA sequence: TGTGCCAGCAGCCCCCGACAGGGCGGCTCGAATGAGCAGTTCTTC.

CDR3 amino acids: CTSSRREAGGPDTGELFF. CDR3 nucleotides: TGCACCAGCAGCCGGAGGGAGGCGGGGGGGCCCGACACCGGGGAGCTGTTTTTT. The rearrangement uses TRBV1 and TRBJ2-2; no DNA check was done on the table's D call, TRBD2. TRBV1 is listed as a pseudogene. CDR3 size: 18 residues.

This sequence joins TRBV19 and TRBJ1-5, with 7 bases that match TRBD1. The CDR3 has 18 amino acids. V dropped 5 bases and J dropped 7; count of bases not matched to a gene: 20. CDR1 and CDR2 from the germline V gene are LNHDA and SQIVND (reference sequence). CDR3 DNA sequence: TGTGCCAGTAGTCCAGGGTTGGGGGACAGTCATCATAAACAGCCCCAGCATTTT. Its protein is CASSPGLGDSHHKQPQHF. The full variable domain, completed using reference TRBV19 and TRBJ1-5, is DGGITQSPKYLFRKEGQNVTLSCEQNLNHDAMYWYRQDPGQGLRLIYYSQIVNDFQKGDIAEGYSVSREKKESFPLTVTSAQKNPTAFYLCASSPGLGDSHHKQPQHFGDGTRLSIL.

CDR3 amino acids: CSASIPSGVLETQYF. CDR3 coding DNA: TGCAGTGCTAGTATTCCTAGCGGGGTTTTAGAGACCCAGTACTTC. J is TRBJ2-5 and V is TRBV20-1; TRBD2 matches at 9 bases. CDR3 length: 15 residues. J was trimmed by 4 bases and V by 3 bases; bases with no gene match: 9. Germline V gene sequence: CDR1 DFQATT, CDR2 SNEGSKA (reference sequence).

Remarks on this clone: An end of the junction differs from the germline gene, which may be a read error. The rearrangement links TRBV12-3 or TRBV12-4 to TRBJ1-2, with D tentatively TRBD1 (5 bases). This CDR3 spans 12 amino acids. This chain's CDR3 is CASSLVRDRKVF. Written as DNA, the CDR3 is TGTGCCAGCAGTTTAGTCAGAGACAGAAAGGTATTC.

The CDR3 coding sequence is TGTGCCAGCTCACCACCGGCGGACAGCTATGGCTACACCTTC. Protein product: CASSPPADSYGYTF. The V and J genes are TRBV18 and TRBJ1-2; maybe TRBD1 (6 bases). From germline, CDR1 is KGHSH and CDR2 LQKENI. The CDR3 sequence is 14 residues long. Deletions cut 0 bases from V and 4 bases from J, with 9 bases between.